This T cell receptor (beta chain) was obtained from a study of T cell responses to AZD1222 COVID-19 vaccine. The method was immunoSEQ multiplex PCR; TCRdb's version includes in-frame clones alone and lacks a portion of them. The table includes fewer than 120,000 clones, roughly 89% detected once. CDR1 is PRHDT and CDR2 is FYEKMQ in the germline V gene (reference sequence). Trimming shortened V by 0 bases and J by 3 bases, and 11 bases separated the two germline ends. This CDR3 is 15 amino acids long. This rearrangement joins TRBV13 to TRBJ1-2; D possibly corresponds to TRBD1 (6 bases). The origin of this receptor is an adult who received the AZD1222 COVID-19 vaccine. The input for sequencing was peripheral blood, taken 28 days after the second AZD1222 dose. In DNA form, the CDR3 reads TGTGCCAGCAGCTTAGGCTATCCAGGGGACTATGGCTACACCTTC. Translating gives CASSLGYPGDYGYTF.